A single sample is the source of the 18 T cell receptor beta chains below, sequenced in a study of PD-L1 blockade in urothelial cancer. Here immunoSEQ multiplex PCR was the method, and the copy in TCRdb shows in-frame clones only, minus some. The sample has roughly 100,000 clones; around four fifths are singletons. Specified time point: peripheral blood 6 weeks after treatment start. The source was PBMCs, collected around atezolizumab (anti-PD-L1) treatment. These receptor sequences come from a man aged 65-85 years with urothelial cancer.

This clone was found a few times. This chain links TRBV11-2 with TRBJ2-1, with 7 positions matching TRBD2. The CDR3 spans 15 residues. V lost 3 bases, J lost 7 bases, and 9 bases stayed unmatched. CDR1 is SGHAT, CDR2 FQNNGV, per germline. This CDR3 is CASSLLAGVGNEQFF. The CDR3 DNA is TGTGCCAGCAGCTTGCTTGCGGGAGTAGGTAATGAGCAGTTCTTC.

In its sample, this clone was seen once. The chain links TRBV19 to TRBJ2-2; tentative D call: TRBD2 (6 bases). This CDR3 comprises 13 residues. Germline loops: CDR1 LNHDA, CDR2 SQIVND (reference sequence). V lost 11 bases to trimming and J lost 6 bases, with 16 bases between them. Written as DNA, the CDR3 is TGTGCCTCTAGGGCTGGGAGGTCCGGGGAGCTGTTTTTT. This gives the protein CASRAGRSGELFF. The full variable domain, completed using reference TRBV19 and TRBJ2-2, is DGGITQSPKYLFRKEGQNVTLSCEQNLNHDAMYWYRQDPGQGLRLIYYSQIVNDFQKGDIAEGYSVSREKKESFPLTVTSAQKNPTAFYLCASRAGRSGELFFGEGSRLTVL.

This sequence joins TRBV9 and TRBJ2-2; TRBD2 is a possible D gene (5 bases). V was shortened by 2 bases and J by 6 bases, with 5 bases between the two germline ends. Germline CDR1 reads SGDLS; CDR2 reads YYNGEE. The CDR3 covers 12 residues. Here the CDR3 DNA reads TGTGCCAGCAGCGTGAGGGCCGGGGAGCTGTTTTTT. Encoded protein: CASSVRAGELFF.

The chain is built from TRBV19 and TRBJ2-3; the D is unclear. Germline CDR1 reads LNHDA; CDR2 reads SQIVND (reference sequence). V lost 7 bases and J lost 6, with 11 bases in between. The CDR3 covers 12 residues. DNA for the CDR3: TGTGCCAGTAAGAAGACTGGGGATACGCAGTATTTT. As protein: CASKKTGDTQYF.

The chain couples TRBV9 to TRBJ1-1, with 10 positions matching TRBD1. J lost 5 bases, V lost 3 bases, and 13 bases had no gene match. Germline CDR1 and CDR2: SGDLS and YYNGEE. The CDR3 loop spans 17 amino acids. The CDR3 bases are TGTGCCAGCAGCGAACTACCCAGGGACAGGGGAGGAACTGAAGCTTTCTTT. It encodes CASSELPRDRGGTEAFF.

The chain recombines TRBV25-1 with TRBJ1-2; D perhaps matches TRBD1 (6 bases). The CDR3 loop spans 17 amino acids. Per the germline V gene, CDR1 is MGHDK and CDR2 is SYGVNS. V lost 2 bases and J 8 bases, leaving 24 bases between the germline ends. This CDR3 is CASSELNSGPGVRGYTF. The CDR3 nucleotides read TGTGCCAGCAGTGAACTAAACTCCGGCCCAGGGGTGCGCGGCTACACCTTC.

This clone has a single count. CDR3 DNA sequence: TGTGCCAGTAGTATCGGAGCGGGAAGAGTCTCCTACAATGAGCAGTTCTTC. This encodes CASSIGAGRVSYNEQFF. V and J are TRBV19 and TRBJ2-1; 7 positions match TRBD2. Germline lookup yields CDR1 LNHDA and CDR2 SQIVND (reference sequence). The V and J ends lost 3 bases and 0 bases, in that order; junction bases with no gene match: 8. The CDR3 spans 17 residues.

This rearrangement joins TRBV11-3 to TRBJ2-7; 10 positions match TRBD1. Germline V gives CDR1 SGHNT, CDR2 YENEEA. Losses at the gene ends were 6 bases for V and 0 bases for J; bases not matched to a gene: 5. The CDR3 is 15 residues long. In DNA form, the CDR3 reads TGTGCCAGCAGTCCGGGACAGGGGACCTCCTACGAGCAGTACTTC. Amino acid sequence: CASSPGQGTSYEQYF.

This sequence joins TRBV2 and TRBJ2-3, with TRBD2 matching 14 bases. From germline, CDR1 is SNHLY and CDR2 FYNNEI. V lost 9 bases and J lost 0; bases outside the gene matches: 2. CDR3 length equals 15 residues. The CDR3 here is CARGLAGDSTDTQYF. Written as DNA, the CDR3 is TGTGCCAGGGGACTAGCGGGGGACAGCACAGATACGCAGTATTTT.

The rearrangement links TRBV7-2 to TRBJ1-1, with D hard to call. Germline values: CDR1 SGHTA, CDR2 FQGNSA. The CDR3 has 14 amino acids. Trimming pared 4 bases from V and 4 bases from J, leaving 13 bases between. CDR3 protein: CASSYSSRVTEAFF. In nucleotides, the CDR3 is TGTGCCAGCAGCTATTCGTCGAGGGTCACTGAAGCTTTCTTT.

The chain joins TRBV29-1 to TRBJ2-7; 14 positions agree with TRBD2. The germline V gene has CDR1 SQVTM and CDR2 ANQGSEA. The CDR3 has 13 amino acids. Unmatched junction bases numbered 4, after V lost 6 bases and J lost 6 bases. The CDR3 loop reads CSVAGLAGVEQYF. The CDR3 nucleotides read TGCAGCGTGGCGGGACTAGCGGGAGTCGAGCAGTACTTC.

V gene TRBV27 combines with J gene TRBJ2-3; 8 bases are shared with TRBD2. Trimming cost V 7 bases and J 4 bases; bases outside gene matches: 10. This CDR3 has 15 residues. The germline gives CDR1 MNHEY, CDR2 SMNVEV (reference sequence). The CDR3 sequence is CASTLNSGMADTQYF. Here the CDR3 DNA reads TGTGCCAGCACCCTAAATAGCGGGATGGCAGATACGCAGTATTTT.

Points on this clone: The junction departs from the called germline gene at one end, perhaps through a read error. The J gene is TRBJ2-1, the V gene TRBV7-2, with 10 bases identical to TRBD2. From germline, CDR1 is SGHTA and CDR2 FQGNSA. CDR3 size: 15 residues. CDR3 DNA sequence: TGTGCCAGCAGCCCAAGCGGGAGGGCCTATAATGAGCAGTTCTTC. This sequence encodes CASSPSGRAYNEQFF.

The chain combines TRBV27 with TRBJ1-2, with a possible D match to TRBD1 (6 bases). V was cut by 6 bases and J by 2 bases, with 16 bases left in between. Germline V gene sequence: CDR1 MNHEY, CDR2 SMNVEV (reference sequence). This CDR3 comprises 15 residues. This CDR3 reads CASRRGGTPNYGYTF. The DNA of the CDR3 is TGTGCCAGCAGGCGGGGGGGCACTCCCAACTATGGCTACACCTTC.

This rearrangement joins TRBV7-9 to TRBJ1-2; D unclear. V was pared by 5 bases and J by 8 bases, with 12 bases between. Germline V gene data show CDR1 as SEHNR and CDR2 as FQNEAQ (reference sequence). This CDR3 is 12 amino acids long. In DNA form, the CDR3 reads TGTGCCAGCAGCCTCGTACAAACGGGCTACACCTTC. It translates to CASSLVQTGYTF.

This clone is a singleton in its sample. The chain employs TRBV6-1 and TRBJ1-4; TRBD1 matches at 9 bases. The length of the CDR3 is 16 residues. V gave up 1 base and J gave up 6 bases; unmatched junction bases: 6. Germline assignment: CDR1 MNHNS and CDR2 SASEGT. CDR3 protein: CASSEGGTGRYEKLFF. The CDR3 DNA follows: TGTGCCAGCAGTGAAGGAGGGACAGGGCGGTATGAAAAACTGTTTTTT.

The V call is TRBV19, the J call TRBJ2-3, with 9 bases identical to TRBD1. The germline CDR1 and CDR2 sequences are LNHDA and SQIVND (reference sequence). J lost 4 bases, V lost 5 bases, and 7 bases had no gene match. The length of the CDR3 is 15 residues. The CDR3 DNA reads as TGTGCCAGTAGTCAGGGACAGGGTAGAGCAGATACGCAGTATTTT. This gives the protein CASSQGQGRADTQYF.

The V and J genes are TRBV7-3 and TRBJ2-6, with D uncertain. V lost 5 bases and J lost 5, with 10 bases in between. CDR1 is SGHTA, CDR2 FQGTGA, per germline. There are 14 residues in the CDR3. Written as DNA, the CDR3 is TGTGCCAGCAGCCCAGGTTCAAGGGCCAACGTCCTGACTTTC. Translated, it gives CASSPGSRANVLTF. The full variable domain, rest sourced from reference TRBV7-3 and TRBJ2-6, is GAGVSQTPSNKVTEKGKYVELRCDPISGHTALYWYRQSLGQGPEFLIYFQGTGAADDSGLPNDRFFAVRPEGSVSTLKIQRTERGDSAVYLCASSPGSRANVLTFGAGSRLTVL.